The 8 T cell receptor beta chains below come from one sample, sequenced in a study of T cells in Graves' hyperthyroidism and ophthalmopathy. Amplification of TCR beta CDR3 regions used RNA as the template. A set of HTBI primers served as the primers for a first-round RT-PCR of the TCR CDR3. TCRdb used MiXCR to reprocess the multiplex PCR reads, holding one entry per CDR3 protein. The sample consists of about 500,000 distinct CDR3 sequences, around 15% of them appearing once. Sequenced: blood. These receptors were collected from a woman aged 25-40 years with Graves' ophthalmopathy.

The chain has TRBV30 and TRBJ2-7; 7 bases fit TRBD1. This CDR3 has 15 residues. Per the germline V gene, CDR1 is GTSNPN and CDR2 is SVGIG (reference sequence). V dropped 2 bases and J dropped 0; count of bases not matched to a gene: 7. The CDR3 region has the DNA TGTGCCTGGAGTCGCCGGACAGGACTCTCCTACGAGCAGTACTTC. Translated, it gives CAWSRRTGLSYEQYF.

This sequence joins TRBV11-1 and TRBJ2-6, with no clear D. The CDR3 length is 15 residues. Trimming stripped 3 bases from V and 0 bases from J, with 6 bases between. The germline V gene encodes CDR1 SGHAT and CDR2 FQDESV (reference sequence). CDR3 sequence reads: CASSFGFSGANVLTF. The CDR3 DNA reads as TGTGCCAGCAGCTTTGGGTTCTCTGGGGCCAACGTCCTGACTTTC.

Only a few counts were recorded for this clonotype. The chain employs TRBV19 and TRBJ1-5, with a weak D call TRBD1 (6 bases). The CDR3 runs to 18 residues. Germline loops: CDR1 LNHDA, CDR2 SQIVND (reference sequence). V lost 8 bases and J lost 3, with 26 bases in between. The CDR3 coding sequence is TGTGCCAGTGCCACAGGGCTAACTACCACCACATCCAATCAGCCCCAGCATTTT. The encoded protein is CASATGLTTTTSNQPQHF.

This clonotype was found many times. V usage is TRBV11-2 and J usage is TRBJ1-6, with D hard to call. The V gene lost 3 bases and the J gene lost 9 bases, with 6 bases spanning the gap. CDR3 length: 12 amino acids. Germline assignment: CDR1 SGHAT and CDR2 FQNNGV. This CDR3 reads CASSLRVSPLHF. In DNA form, the CDR3 reads TGTGCCAGCAGCTTGCGGGTTTCACCCCTCCACTTT. Based on the CDR3 plus reference TRBV11-2 and TRBJ1-6, the full variable domain is EAGVAQSPRYKIIEKRQSVAFWCNPISGHATLYWYQQILGQGPKLLIQFQNNGVVDDSQLPKDRFSAERLKGVDSTLKIQPAKLEDSAVYLCASSLRVSPLHFGNGTRLTVT.

This clonotype was recorded at least ten times. The chain employs TRBV2 and TRBJ2-2; TRBD2 agrees at 8 bases. The germline V gene has CDR1 SNHLY and CDR2 FYNNEI. V shed 6 bases, J shed 6 bases, and the junction held 12 bases outside the gene matches. The CDR3 runs 16 residues. Here the CDR3 DNA reads TGTGCCAGCAGAGGGGCCAGCGGGAGTGGGGCCGGGGAGCTGTTTTTT. It specifies CASRGASGSGAGELFF.

J is TRBJ1-2 and V is TRBV20-1; 7 positions match TRBD1. V shed 3 bases, J shed 3 bases, and the junction held 4 bases outside the gene matches. The CDR3 sequence is 13 residues long. CDR1 DFQATT and CDR2 SNEGSKA come from the germline V gene (reference sequence). The CDR3: CSARTGTDYGYTF. CDR3 DNA sequence: TGCAGTGCTAGGACCGGGACAGACTATGGCTACACCTTC.

This clonotype was detected many times. The chain recombines TRBV24-1 with TRBJ1-5, with TRBD1 as a possible D gene (6 bases). There are 16 residues in the CDR3. With 2 bases removed from V and 3 bases from J, the gap between germline ends came to 13 bases. From germline, CDR1 is KGHDR and CDR2 SFDVKD. The CDR3 loop is CATSDSLDSFNQPQHF. The CDR3 DNA reads as TGTGCCACCAGTGATTCCCTGGACAGCTTCAATCAGCCCCAGCATTTT.

This clonotype was detected ten times or more. The chain uses TRBV3-1 and TRBJ1-3; no clear D gene. Germline CDR1 reads LGHDT; CDR2 reads YNNKEL (reference sequence). This CDR3 region has 16 residues. V gave up 1 base and J gave up 0 bases, with 10 bases separating them. The CDR3 nucleotides read TGTGCCAGCAGCCAAGTCTCAGTGAACTCTGGAAACACCATATATTTT. Its translation is CASSQVSVNSGNTIYF.